The 27 T cell receptor beta chains reported below all come from one sample, sequenced in a study of blood T cells in healthy people across ages. A second PCR, run for about 7 to 11 cycles, used a sample-barcoded 5' primer plus a J-beta primer mix. TCRdb passed the 5' RACE reads through MiXCR, listing each CDR3 protein once. This sample has more than 900,000 distinct CDR3 sequences, with roughly 24% found just once. These data were likewise used in another study, on T cells of mothers and their children.

The sequenced sample was blood. These receptors were obtained from a girl between 2 and 10 years old in good health.

The V call is TRBV24-1, the J call TRBJ2-1, with 16 bases lining up with TRBD2. The germline V gene encodes CDR1 KGHDR and CDR2 SFDVKD. The CDR3 contains 19 residues. V trimming: 3 bases; J trimming: 3 bases; junction bases outside the gene matches: 7. The CDR3 coding sequence is TGTGCCACCAGTGATAGCGGGACTAGCGGGGGGGCGGGCTACAATGAGCAGTTCTTC. Translating it yields CATSDSGTSGGAGYNEQFF.

About this clonotype: The junction differs from germline at one of its ends, possibly a read error. The V and J genes are TRBV28 and TRBJ2-6; D call uncertain. There are 16 residues in the CDR3. Germline V gene lookup returns CDR1 MDHEN and CDR2 SYDVKM. The CDR3 sequence is CAGSPSGVSGANVLTF. The DNA for the CDR3 is TGTGCCGGCAGTCCATCAGGCGTCTCTGGGGCCAACGTCCTGACTTTC.

In the case of this clonotype: An end of the junction differs from the germline gene, which may be a read error. The V and J genes are TRBV29-1 and TRBJ1-1, with D possibly matching TRBD1 (6 bases). The V gene's germline CDR1 is SQVTM and CDR2 ANQGSEA. CDR3 length equals 13 residues. The CDR3 nucleotides are TGCAGCGTTGATACAGGGTCCGGCACTGACGCTTTCTTT. Its translation is CSVDTGSGTDAFF.

This clonotype appeared a few times. J is TRBJ2-1 and V is TRBV29-1, with 9 bases identical to TRBD2. This CDR3 region has 14 residues. CDR1 and CDR2 from the germline V gene are SQVTM and ANQGSEA. V trimming: 7 bases; J trimming: 1 base; junction bases outside the gene matches: 5. CDR3 nucleotides: TGCAGCGCCAGGACTAGCGCTTCCTACAATGAGCAGTTCTTC. It yields the protein CSARTSASYNEQFF.

The gene calls are TRBV12-3 or TRBV12-4 and TRBJ2-1; D is perhaps TRBD1 (5 bases). The better agreement between TRBJ2-5 and the DNA end casts doubt on the J call. The CDR3 loop spans 16 amino acids. CDR3 sequence reads: CASTPPVGHLQETQYF. The DNA of the CDR3 is TGTGCCAGCACCCCTCCGGTAGGACACTTACAAGAGACCCAGTACTTC.

The chain joins TRBV3-1 to TRBJ1-1, with D possibly being TRBD1 (6 bases). CDR3 length equals 15 residues. Germline CDR1 is LGHDT and CDR2 is YNNKEL (reference sequence). V was trimmed by 3 bases and J by 3 bases, leaving 14 bases between them. This CDR3 is CASSQGGGIYTEAFF. In nucleotides, the CDR3 is TGTGCCAGCAGCCAGGGTGGGGGCATCTACACTGAAGCTTTCTTT.

This clonotype was observed once. The chain carries TRBV20-1 and TRBJ2-5; D is uncertain. In germline, CDR1 is DFQATT, CDR2 SNEGSKA (reference sequence). V lost 1 base to trimming and J lost 2 bases, with 11 bases between them. The CDR3 consists of 14 residues. CDR3 bases: TGCAGTGCTAGAGGTGGTTCAAGTCAAGAGACCCAGTACTTC. Its protein is CSARGGSSQETQYF.

This clonotype turned up a few times. The V call is TRBV27, the J call TRBJ2-5; TRBD2 agrees at 11 bases. This CDR3 has 15 residues. Germline CDR1 MNHEY, CDR2 SMNVEV (reference sequence). V trimming: 8 bases; J trimming: 0 bases; junction bases outside the gene matches: 5. Written as DNA, the CDR3 is TGTGCCAGCCGGCTAGCGGGGGGCAACCAAGAGACCCAGTACTTC. Translating gives CASRLAGGNQETQYF.

The gene calls are TRBV29-1 and TRBJ2-5, with 10 positions matching TRBD2. V trimming: 1 base; J trimming: 5 bases; junction bases outside the gene matches: 16. This CDR3 has 18 amino acids. The V gene's germline CDR1 is SQVTM and CDR2 ANQGSEA. In DNA, the CDR3 is TGCAGCGTTGAAGGATTATGGCTAGCGGGGGTGCGGGGGGAGACCCAGTACTTC. Translating gives CSVEGLWLAGVRGETQYF. Drawing the rest from reference TRBV29-1 and TRBJ2-5, the complete variable domain is SAVISQKPSRDICQRGTSLTIQCQVDSQVTMMFWYRQQPGQSLTLIATANQGSEATYESGFVIDKFPISRPNLTFSTLTVSNMSPEDSSIYLCSVEGLWLAGVRGETQYFGPGTRLLVL.

This chain connects TRBV29-1 to TRBJ2-5; the D is unclear. The CDR3 contains 16 residues. The germline V gene has CDR1 SQVTM and CDR2 ANQGSEA. Trimming left V 3 bases short and J 0 bases short, with 17 bases between. This CDR3 is CSVDLSEVAYQETQYF. Here the CDR3 DNA reads TGCAGCGTTGACTTGTCCGAGGTTGCGTACCAAGAGACCCAGTACTTC.

This clonotype was detected a few times. The chain employs TRBV27 and TRBJ2-5; D unclear. Per germline, CDR1 MNHEY and CDR2 SMNVEV (reference sequence). CDR3 length: 13 amino acids. Trimming took off 5 bases at V and 5 bases at J, with 12 bases between the two ends. CDR3 coding DNA: TGTGCCAGCAGTCTAAGACGGTGGGAGACCCAGTACTTC. As protein: CASSLRRWETQYF.

This clonotype was seen a few times. The J gene is TRBJ1-1, the V gene TRBV5-1, with 9 positions matching TRBD1. The CDR3 sequence is 16 residues long. Germline V gives CDR1 SGHRS, CDR2 YFSETQ. The trim removed 4 bases at V and 0 bases at J, leaving 7 bases unmatched. The CDR3 sequence is CASSPGQGIVNTEAFF. CDR3 nucleotides: TGCGCCAGCAGCCCGGGACAGGGCATTGTGAACACTGAAGCTTTCTTT.

There are a few counts of this clonotype. The chain combines TRBV6-5 with TRBJ2-1; 12 bases are shared with TRBD2. CDR3 length: 14 residues. Germline V gene sequence: CDR1 MNHEY, CDR2 SVGAGI. The V gene end was trimmed by 8 bases and the J gene end by 9 bases; junction bases not matched to a gene: 8. CDR3 nucleotide sequence: TGTGCCAGCGGTGGGACTAGCGGGTTTATTGAGCAGTTCTTC. Translation gives CASGGTSGFIEQFF.

This clonotype was seen only a few times. The chain uses TRBV7-9 and TRBJ1-4; D unclear. The CDR3 loop spans 15 amino acids. The ends were cut back, 1 base at V and 3 bases at J, with 9 bases in the middle. CDR1 and CDR2 from the germline V gene are SEHNR and FQNEAQ (reference sequence). Written as DNA, the CDR3 is TGTGCCAGCAGCTTAGGGGCGGGGTCTAATGAAAAACTGTTTTTT. As protein: CASSLGAGSNEKLFF.

This clonotype was seen a few times. The chain combines TRBV20-1 with TRBJ1-2; the match to TRBD1 covers 7 bases. V was pared by 1 base and J by 0 bases, with 8 bases of the junction left unmatched. Germline V gene lookup returns CDR1 DFQATT and CDR2 SNEGSKA (reference sequence). This CDR3 contains 16 residues. CDR3 residues: CSARVPRQGANYGYTF. The CDR3 coding sequence is TGCAGTGCTAGAGTACCTCGACAGGGCGCTAACTATGGCTACACCTTC.

CDR3 bases: TGTGCCAGTAGTCTAGGGACTAGCGGGATGTTCGATGAGCAGTTCTTC. This encodes CASSLGTSGMFDEQFF. The chain links TRBV19 to TRBJ2-5, with 13 positions matching TRBD2. The J call may not be correct, given that the DNA end is closer to TRBJ2-1. This CDR3 is 16 amino acids long. CDR1 is LNHDA, CDR2 SQIVND, per germline (reference sequence).

The chain is built from TRBV29-1 and TRBJ2-3; perhaps D is TRBD1 or TRBD2 (5 bases each). The CDR3 loop spans 16 amino acids. Germline V CDR1 and CDR2: SQVTM, ANQGSEA. Trimming took off 3 bases at V and 2 bases at J, with 18 bases between the two ends. The CDR3 bases are TGCAGCGTTGATAATTTCGGGGACCTACCCACAGATACGCAGTATTTT. It codes for CSVDNFGDLPTDTQYF.

The CDR3 loop reads CSARDARGLGGYTF. The DNA of the CDR3 is TGCAGTGCTAGAGATGCCAGGGGATTGGGAGGCTACACCTTC. V gene TRBV20-1 combines with J gene TRBJ1-2; D perhaps matches TRBD1 (6 bases). The CDR3 has 14 amino acids. Germline V gene sequence: CDR1 DFQATT, CDR2 SNEGSKA (reference sequence). V dropped 0 bases and J dropped 8 bases, with 16 bases sitting between them.

V gene TRBV29-1 combines with J gene TRBJ2-3; no reliable D call. The CDR3 runs to 12 residues. V lost 4 bases, J lost 2 bases, and 7 bases lay in between. The germline CDR1 and CDR2 sequences are SQVTM and ANQGSEA. CDR3 DNA sequence: TGCAGCGTTGGGACCCTCACAGATACGCAGTATTTT. Translating it yields CSVGTLTDTQYF.

The rearrangement joins TRBV28 to TRBJ2-3, with D uncertain. V lost 3 bases and J lost 2, with 15 bases in between. There are 16 residues in the CDR3. Germline V gene data show CDR1 as MDHEN and CDR2 as SYDVKM. As DNA, the CDR3 is TGTGCCAGCAGTTTGCTGTATAGTCATCCCACAGATACGCAGTATTTT. Its translation: CASSLLYSHPTDTQYF.

In this sample, this clonotype turned up a few times. The chain is built from TRBV4-2 and TRBJ1-4; D call uncertain. V was pared by 0 bases and J by 3 bases, with 8 bases between. Per germline, CDR1 LGHNA and CDR2 YNFKEQ. The CDR3 has 15 residues. The CDR3, as DNA: TGTGCCAGCAGCCAAGAAGACCTGGCTAATGAAAAACTGTTTTTT. It translates to CASSQEDLANEKLFF.

This clonotype has a handful of counts. V gene TRBV14 combines with J gene TRBJ2-1; TRBD2 matches 8 bases. V lost 5 bases, J lost 6 bases, and 9 bases stayed unmatched. This CDR3 region has 15 residues. CDR1 and CDR2 from the germline V gene are SGHDN and FVKESK. CDR3 residues: CASSSLSGSRNEQFF. CDR3 bases: TGTGCCAGCAGCTCCCTAAGCGGGAGTCGCAATGAGCAGTTCTTC. Together with reference TRBV14 and TRBJ2-1, the CDR3 gives the full variable domain: EAGVTQFPSHSVIEKGQTVTLRCDPISGHDNLYWYRRVMGKEIKFLLHFVKESKQDESGMPNNRFLAERTGGTYSTLKVQPAELEDSGVYFCASSSLSGSRNEQFFGPGTRLTVL.

The DNA of the CDR3 is TGTGCCAGCAGCCAAGGGGGCTTGTCTAACTATGGCTACACCTTC. It encodes CASSQGGLSNYGYTF. The gene calls are TRBV7-2 and TRBJ1-2; 7 nucleotides match TRBD1. The CDR3 loop spans 15 amino acids. V shed 5 bases, J shed 0 bases, and the junction held 6 bases outside the gene matches. Germline V lookup: CDR1 SGHTA, CDR2 FQGNSA. Based on the CDR3 plus reference TRBV7-2 and TRBJ1-2, the full variable domain is GAGVSQSPSNKVTEKGKDVELRCDPISGHTALYWYRQSLGQGLEFLIYFQGNSAPDKSGLPSDRFSAERTGGSVSTLTIQRTQQEDSAVYLCASSQGGLSNYGYTFGSGTRLTVV.

The chain joins TRBV7-2 to TRBJ2-5; possible D gene TRBD2, 6 bases. The length of the CDR3 is 15 residues. V was cut by 1 base and J by 7 bases, with 16 bases left in between. Looked up from germline, CDR1 is SGHTA and CDR2 is FQGNSA. The CDR3 reads CASSLVAGLRGTQYF. In nucleotides, the CDR3 is TGTGCCAGCAGCTTAGTTGCGGGACTTAGGGGGACCCAGTACTTC.

The chain has TRBV28 and TRBJ2-5, with D possibly being TRBD2 (5 bases). There are 13 residues in the CDR3. Germline V lookup: CDR1 MDHEN, CDR2 SYDVKM. Deletions cut 7 bases from V and 2 bases from J, with 11 bases between. The CDR3 region is CASIGVAQETQYF. In nucleotides, the CDR3 is TGTGCCAGCATCGGGGTCGCTCAAGAGACCCAGTACTTC.

The rearrangement uses TRBV4-1 and TRBJ2-3, with D perhaps matching TRBD1 (6 bases). Per the germline V gene, CDR1 is MGHRA and CDR2 is YSYEKL. The CDR3 has 15 amino acids. V was trimmed by 3 bases and J by 6 bases, leaving 16 bases between them. The CDR3 loop reads CASSHRGGKLDTQYF. The CDR3 coding sequence is TGCGCCAGCAGCCACAGGGGCGGAAAATTGGATACGCAGTATTTT.

The J gene is TRBJ2-5, the V gene TRBV20-1; D may be TRBD1 (5 bases). The J call may be faulty, since TRBJ2-7 better matches the DNA end. CDR3 length: 14 residues. Germline V gene sequence: CDR1 DFQATT, CDR2 SNEGSKA (reference sequence). Here the CDR3 DNA reads TGCAGTGCTAGAATGTCAGGGTGGGCCTACGAGCAGTACTTC. Residues: CSARMSGWAYEQYF.